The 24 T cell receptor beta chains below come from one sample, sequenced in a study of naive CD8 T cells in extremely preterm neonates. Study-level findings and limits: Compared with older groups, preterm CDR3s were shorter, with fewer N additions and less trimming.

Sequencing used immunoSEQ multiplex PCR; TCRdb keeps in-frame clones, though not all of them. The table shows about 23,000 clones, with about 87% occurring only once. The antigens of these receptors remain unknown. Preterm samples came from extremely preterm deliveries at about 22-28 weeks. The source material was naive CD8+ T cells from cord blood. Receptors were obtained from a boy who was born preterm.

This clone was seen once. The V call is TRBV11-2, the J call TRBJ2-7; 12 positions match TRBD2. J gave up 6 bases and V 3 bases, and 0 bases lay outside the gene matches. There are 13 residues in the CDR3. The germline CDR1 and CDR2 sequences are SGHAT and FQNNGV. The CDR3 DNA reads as TGTGCCAGCAGCTTGGGACTAGCGGGCGAGCAGTACTTC. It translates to CASSLGLAGEQYF.

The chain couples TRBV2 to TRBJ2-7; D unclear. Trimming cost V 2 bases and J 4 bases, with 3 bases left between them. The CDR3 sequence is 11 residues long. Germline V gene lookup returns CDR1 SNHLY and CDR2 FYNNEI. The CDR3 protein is CASSEIYEQYF. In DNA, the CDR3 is TGTGCCAGCAGTGAAATATACGAGCAGTACTTC.

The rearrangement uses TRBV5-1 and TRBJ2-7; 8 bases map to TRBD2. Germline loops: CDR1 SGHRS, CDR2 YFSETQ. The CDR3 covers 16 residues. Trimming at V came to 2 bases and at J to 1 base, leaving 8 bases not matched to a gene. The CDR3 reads CASSFIPGLDSYEQYF. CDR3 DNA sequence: TGCGCCAGCAGCTTCATCCCGGGACTAGATTCCTACGAGCAGTACTTC.

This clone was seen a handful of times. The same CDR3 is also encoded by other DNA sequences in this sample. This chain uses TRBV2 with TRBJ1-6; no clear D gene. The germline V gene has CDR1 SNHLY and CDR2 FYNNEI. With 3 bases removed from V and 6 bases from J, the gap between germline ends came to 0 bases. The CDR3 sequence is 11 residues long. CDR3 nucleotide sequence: TGTGCCAGCAGTGATAATTCACCCCTCCACTTT. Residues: CASSDNSPLHF.

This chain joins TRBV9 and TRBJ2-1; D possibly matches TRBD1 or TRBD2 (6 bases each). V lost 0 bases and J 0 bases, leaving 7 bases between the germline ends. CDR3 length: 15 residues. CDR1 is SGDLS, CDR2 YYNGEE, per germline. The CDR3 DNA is TGTGCCAGCAGCGTAGGGGGGGCCTCCTACAATGAGCAGTTCTTC. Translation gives CASSVGGASYNEQFF.

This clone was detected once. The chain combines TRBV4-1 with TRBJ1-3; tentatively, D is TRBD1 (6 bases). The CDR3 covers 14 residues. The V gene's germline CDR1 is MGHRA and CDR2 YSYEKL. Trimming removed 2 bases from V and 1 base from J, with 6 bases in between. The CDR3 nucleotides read TGCGCCAGCAGCCAAACAGGGTCTGGAAACACCATATATTTT. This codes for CASSQTGSGNTIYF.

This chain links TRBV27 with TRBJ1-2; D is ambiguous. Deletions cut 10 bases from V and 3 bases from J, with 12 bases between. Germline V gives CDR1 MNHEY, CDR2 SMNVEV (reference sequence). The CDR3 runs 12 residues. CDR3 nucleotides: TGTGCCACCAACGACAAGCACTATGGCTACACCTTC. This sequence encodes CATNDKHYGYTF.

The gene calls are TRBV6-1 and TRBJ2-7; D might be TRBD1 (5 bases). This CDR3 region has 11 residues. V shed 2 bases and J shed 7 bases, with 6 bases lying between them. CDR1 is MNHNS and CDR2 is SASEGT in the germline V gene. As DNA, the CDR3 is TGTGCCAGCAGTGAATCAGGGGAGCAGTACTTC. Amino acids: CASSESGEQYF.

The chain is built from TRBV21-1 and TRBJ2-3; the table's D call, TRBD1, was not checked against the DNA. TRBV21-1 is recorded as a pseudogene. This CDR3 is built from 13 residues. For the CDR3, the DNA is TGTGCCAGCAGCAAATCAGGGCCAGATACGCAGTATTTT. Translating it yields CASSKSGPDTQYF.

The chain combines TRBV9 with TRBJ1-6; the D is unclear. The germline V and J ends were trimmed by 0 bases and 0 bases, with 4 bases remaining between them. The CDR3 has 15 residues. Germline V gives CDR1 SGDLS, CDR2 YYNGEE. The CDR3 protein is CASSVDSSYNSPLHF. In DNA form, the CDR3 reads TGTGCCAGCAGCGTAGACAGCTCCTATAATTCACCCCTCCACTTT.

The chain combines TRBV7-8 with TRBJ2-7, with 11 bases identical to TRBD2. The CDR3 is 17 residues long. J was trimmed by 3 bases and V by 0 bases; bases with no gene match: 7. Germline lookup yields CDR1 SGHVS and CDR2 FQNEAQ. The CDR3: CASSLAISGGAGYEQYF. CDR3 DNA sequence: TGTGCCAGCAGCTTAGCGATTAGCGGGGGGGCTGGCTACGAGCAGTACTTC.

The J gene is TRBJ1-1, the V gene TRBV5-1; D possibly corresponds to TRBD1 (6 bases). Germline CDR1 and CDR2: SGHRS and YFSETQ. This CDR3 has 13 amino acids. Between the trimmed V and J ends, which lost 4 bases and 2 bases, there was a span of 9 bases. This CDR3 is CASSPGTNTEAFF. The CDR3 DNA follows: TGCGCCAGCAGCCCCGGGACAAACACTGAAGCTTTCTTT.

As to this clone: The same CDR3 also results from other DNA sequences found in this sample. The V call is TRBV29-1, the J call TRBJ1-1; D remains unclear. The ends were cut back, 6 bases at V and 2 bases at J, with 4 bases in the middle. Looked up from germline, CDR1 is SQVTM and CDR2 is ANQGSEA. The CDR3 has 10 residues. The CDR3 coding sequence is TGCAGCGTGGACAACACTGAAGCTTTCTTT. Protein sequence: CSVDNTEAFF.

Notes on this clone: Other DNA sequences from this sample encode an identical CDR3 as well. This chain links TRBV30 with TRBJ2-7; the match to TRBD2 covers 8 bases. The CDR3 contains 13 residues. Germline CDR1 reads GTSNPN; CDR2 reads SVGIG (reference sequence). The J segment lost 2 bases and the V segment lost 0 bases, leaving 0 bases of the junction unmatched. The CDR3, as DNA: TGTGCCTGGAGTGTCGGGGGGGCCTACGAGCAGTACTTC. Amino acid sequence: CAWSVGGAYEQYF.

CDR3 region: CASSQSGAYGYTF. The CDR3 region has the DNA TGTGCCAGCAGCCAATCAGGAGCCTATGGCTACACCTTC. V gene TRBV14 combines with J gene TRBJ1-2; D unresolved. The CDR3 has 13 amino acids. CDR1 SGHDN and CDR2 FVKESK come from the germline V gene. Trimming pared 2 bases from V and 4 bases from J, leaving 8 bases between.

The CDR3 region has the DNA TGCGCCAGCAGCCAAGACAGGGGGCCCTACGAGCAGTACTTC. Its translation: CASSQDRGPYEQYF. The chain carries TRBV4-1 and TRBJ2-7, with 8 bases identical to TRBD1. The V gene's germline CDR1 is MGHRA and CDR2 YSYEKL. CDR3 size: 14 residues. Trimming cost V 0 bases and J 2 bases; bases outside gene matches: 0.

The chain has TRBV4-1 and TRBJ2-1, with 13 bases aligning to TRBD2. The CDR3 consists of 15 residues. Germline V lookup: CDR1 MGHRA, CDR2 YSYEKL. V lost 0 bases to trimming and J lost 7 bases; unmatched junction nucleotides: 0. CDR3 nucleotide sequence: TGCGCCAGCAGCCAAGAGGGACTAGCGGGGAATGAGCAGTTCTTC. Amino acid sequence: CASSQEGLAGNEQFF.

CDR3: CAIREAFF. CDR3 DNA sequence: TGTGCCATCAGGGAAGCTTTCTTT. The rearrangement joins TRBV10-3 to TRBJ1-1; no firm D call. Per the germline V gene, CDR1 is ENHRY and CDR2 is SYGVKD. Deletions cut 6 bases from V and 8 bases from J, with 1 base between. The CDR3 covers 8 residues.

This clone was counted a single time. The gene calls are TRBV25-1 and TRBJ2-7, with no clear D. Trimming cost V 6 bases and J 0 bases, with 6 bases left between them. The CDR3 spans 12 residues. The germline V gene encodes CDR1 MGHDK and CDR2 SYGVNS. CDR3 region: CASRYSSYEQYF. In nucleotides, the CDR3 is TGTGCCAGCAGGTACAGCTCCTACGAGCAGTACTTC.

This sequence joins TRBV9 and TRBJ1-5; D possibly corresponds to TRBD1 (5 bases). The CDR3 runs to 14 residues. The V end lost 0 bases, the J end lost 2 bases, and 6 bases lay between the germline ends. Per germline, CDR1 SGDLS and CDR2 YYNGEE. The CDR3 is CASSVEGGNQPQHF. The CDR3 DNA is TGTGCCAGCAGCGTAGAAGGGGGCAATCAGCCCCAGCATTTT.

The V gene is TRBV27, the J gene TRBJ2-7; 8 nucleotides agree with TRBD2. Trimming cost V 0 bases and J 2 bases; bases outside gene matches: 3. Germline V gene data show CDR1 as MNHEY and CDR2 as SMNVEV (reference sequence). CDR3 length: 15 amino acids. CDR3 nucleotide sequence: TGTGCCAGCAGTTTATCGAGCGGGGGCCCCTACGAGCAGTACTTC. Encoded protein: CASSLSSGGPYEQYF.

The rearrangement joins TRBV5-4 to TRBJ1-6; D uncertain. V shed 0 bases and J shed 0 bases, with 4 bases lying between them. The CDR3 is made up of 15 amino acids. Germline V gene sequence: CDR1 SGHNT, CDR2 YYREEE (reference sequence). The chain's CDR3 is CASSLDSSYNSPLHF. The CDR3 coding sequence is TGTGCCAGCAGCTTGGACAGCTCCTATAATTCACCCCTCCACTTT.

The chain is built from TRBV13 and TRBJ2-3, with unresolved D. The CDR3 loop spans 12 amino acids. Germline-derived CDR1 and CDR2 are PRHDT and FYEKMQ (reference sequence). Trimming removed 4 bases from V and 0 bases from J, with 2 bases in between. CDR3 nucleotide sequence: TGTGCCAGCAGCTCTAGCACAGATACGCAGTATTTT. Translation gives CASSSSTDTQYF.

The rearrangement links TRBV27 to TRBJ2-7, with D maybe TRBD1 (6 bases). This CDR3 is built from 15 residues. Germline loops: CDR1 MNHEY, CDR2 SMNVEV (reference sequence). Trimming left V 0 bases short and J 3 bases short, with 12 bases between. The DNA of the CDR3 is TGTGCCAGCAGTTTATCCCTAACAGGGATCTACGAGCAGTACTTC. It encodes CASSLSLTGIYEQYF.